The clone carrying this T cell receptor (beta chain) came up a few times. Its specificity is unknown. The CDR3 has 15 amino acids. J gave up 0 bases and V 4 bases, and 6 bases lay outside the gene matches. The germline CDR1 and CDR2 sequences are LGHNA and YNFKEQ. The data stem from a study of cytomegalovirus exposure and HLA in healthy donors. General observations from the study: According to the study, 160 or so TCR beta chains were cytomegalovirus-associated. In vitro checks showed that three CMV-associated chains really do target CMV antigens.

Only in-frame clones appear in the TCRdb table, and some are missing; sequencing was by immunoSEQ multiplex PCR. The sample consists of about 200,000 clones, roughly 77% of them appearing once. The TCR sequence derives from a woman aged 30 to 39 in good health and CMV-seronegative. V and J are TRBV4-2 and TRBJ2-7, with 7 bases identical to TRBD2. The specimen sequenced was PBMCs. DNA of the CDR3: TGTGCCAGCAGCCCCCACGGGGGGACCTCCTACGAGCAGTACTTC. Translating it yields CASSPHGGTSYEQYF.